Included here is one T cell receptor (beta chain) sequence, with context. Only one count was recorded for this clone. Its binding antigen is unknown. No much larger clonotype is one base removed from it; base qualities were not supplied. TCRbeta CDR3 regions were amplified from genomic DNA using the immunoSEQ Assay, a bias-controlled multiplex PCR. The published analysis was carried out like this. Within the assay, amplification of reference gene primers was used to estimate how many nucleated cells each sample contained. To quantify the absolute abundance of each unique TCRbeta CDR3 rearrangement, sequence reads were collapsed and filtered. For each sample, productive Simpson clonality was calculated by taking the square root of Simpson's diversity index across productive rearrangements. What TCRdb holds here is the immuneACCESS table cut down to in-frame rearrangements. Part of the clones is not present; checked against another copy, under half of the missing clones reflect an unresolved V gene, and the others are unexplained. D and trimming were read from the DNA, whereas the V and J calls and clone size are those reported in that table. The sample records around 290,000 clones, around 90% of which are singletons. The leading ten clones occupy 1.1% of the sample.

CDR1 is given as LNHDA and CDR2 as SQIVND, both from the germline V gene (reference sequence). The CDR3 starts with the cysteine, ends with the phenylalanine, and has 16 residues. The CDR3 DNA has 48 bases and is translated from base 1. Trimming takes 3 bases off V and 6 bases off J; junction bases not matched to a gene: 9. These data are taken from a study of blood T cell repertoires in COVID-19 (TCRdb year 2020). Context from the whole study: Samples from collaborators originated in the United States, Italy and Spain and spanned both the acute and convalescent phases of COVID-19. The prospective study material was composed of cDNA or gDNA derived from T cells, B-cell-depleted T cells, or PBMCs. Subjects who had been exposed to COVID-19, were actively infected with it, or had recovered from it provided the deeply sampled blood TCRbeta repertoires that made up the dataset. A freely available public database, intended as a resource for researchers studying the immune response to SARS-CoV-2, is where the repertoires were released. Samples came from the ongoing ImmuneRACE study (first 160 participants) plus 1,254 subjects from 6 global collaborators. A de-identified subject ID, COVID-19 status, age in years and sex were almost always included in the sample metadata. Where HLA class I and class II types were available, the types were taken from metadata supplied by the sample provider, not from assay-based typing.

Overall results and qualifications from the work: Clinical and demographic metadata were provided uncurated, with the amount varying by source and participant.

Participants in the prospective study were aged about 18 to 90 years, lived in over 20 United States geographic areas, and enrolled through a virtual design. To assign participants to cohorts, the prospective study relied on clinical history that participants themselves reported in a screening survey and a study questionnaire. For ImmuneRACE Cohort 3, a participant was defined as recovered based on two consecutive negative NP/OP PCR tests, clearance by a healthcare professional, or resolution of symptoms. Each participant in the prospective study had whole blood, serum and a nasopharyngeal or oropharyngeal swab collected by mobile phlebotomists. Participants in the prospective study had the option to provide additional blood draws and questionnaires over a roughly 2-month period. Blood samples from the prospective study were shipped frozen or at room temperature prior to DNA extraction.

The material sequenced was PBMCs or T cells enriched from blood (not recorded which). The origin of this receptor is a woman aged 25-40 years who had recovered from COVID-19. The chain links TRBV19 with TRBJ2-1; 9 central bases correspond to TRBD2. The nucleotides read TGTGCCAGTAGTATTCAAGGCGGGAGGGCCCGCAATGAGCAGTTCTTC. The resulting protein is CASSIQGGRARNEQFF.